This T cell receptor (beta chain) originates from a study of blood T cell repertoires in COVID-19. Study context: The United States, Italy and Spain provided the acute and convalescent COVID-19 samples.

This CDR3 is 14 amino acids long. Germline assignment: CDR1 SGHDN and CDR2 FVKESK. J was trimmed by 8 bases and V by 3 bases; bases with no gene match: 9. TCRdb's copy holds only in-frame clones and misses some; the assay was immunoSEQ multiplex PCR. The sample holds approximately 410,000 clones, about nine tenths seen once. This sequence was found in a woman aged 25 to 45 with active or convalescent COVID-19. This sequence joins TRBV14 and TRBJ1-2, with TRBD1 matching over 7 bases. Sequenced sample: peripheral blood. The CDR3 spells CASSQGRQGRGYTF. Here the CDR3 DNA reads TGTGCCAGCAGCCAGGGTAGACAGGGCAGAGGCTACACCTTC.